This note documents a single T cell receptor beta chain sequence. The sample is drawn from a study of molecular identifiers for immune sequencing clone quantification. From the PCR reads, TCRdb called clonotypes with MiXCR, one entry per CDR3 protein. The sample shows 460,000 or so distinct CDR3 sequences, about a quarter of them seen only once. This CDR3 is built from 17 residues. The germline CDR1 and CDR2 sequences are MDHEN and SYDVKM. The V and J ends lost 6 bases and 4 bases, in that order; junction bases with no gene match: 13. The receptor was isolated from a human donor in good health. Some libraries in this study had Jurkat cell RNA spiked in. V usage is TRBV28 and J usage is TRBJ2-2; 8 bases map to TRBD1. Sequencing used naive CD8+ T cells from blood, with Jurkat cell RNA spiked in. Subset noted: FACS-sorted CD8+CD4-CCR7+CD45RA+ naive T cells. The chain's CDR3 is CASSSTRDRIPTGELFF. CDR3 bases: TGTGCCAGCAGCTCCACCCGGGACAGGATACCCACCGGGGAGCTGTTTTTT.